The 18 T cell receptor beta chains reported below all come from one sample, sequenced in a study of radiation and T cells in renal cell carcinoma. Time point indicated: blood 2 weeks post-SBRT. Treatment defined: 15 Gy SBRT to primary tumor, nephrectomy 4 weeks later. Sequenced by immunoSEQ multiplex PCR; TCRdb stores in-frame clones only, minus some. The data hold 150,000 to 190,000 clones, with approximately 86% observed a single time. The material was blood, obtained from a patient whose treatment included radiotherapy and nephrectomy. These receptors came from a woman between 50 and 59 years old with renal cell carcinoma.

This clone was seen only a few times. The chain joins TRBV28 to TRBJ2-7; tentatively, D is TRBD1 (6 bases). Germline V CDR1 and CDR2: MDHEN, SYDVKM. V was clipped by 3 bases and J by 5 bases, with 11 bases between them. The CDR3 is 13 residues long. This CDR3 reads CASSFRGTNEQYF. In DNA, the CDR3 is TGTGCCAGCAGTTTTAGGGGGACGAACGAGCAGTACTTC.

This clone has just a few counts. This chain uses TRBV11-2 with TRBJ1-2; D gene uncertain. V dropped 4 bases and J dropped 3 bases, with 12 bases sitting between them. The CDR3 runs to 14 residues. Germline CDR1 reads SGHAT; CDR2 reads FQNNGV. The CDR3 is CASSYLGVDYGYTF. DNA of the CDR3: TGTGCCAGCAGCTACCTGGGAGTTGACTATGGCTACACCTTC.

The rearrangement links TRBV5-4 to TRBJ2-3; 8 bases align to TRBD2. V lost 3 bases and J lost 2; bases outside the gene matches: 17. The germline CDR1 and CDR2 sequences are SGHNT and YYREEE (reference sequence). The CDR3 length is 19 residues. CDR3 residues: CASSYLSLLGGGNTDTQYF. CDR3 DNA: TGTGCCAGCAGCTATCTCTCCTTACTTGGCGGGGGGAACACAGATACGCAGTATTTT.

DNA of the CDR3: TGTGCCAGCAGTTTCGGGGGACGGTCCGGGGGCTACACCTTC. This encodes CASSFGGRSGGYTF. J is TRBJ1-2 and V is TRBV6-5, with a tentative D call TRBD1 (5 bases). The CDR3 covers 14 residues. Germline values: CDR1 MNHEY, CDR2 SVGAGI. Trimming removed 4 bases at V and 8 bases at J, with 17 bases between.

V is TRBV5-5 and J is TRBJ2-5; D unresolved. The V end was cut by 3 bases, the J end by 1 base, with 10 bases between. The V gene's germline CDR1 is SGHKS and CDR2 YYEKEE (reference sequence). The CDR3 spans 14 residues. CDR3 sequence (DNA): TGTGCCAGCAGCTCGAGGCCCTTCCAAGAGACCCAGTACTTC. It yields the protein CASSSRPFQETQYF.

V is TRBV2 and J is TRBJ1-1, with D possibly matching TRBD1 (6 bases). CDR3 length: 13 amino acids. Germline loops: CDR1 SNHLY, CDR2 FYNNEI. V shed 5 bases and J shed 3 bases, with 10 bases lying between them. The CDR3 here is CASSTHRDTEAFF. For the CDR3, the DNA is TGTGCCAGCAGTACCCACAGGGACACTGAAGCTTTCTTT.

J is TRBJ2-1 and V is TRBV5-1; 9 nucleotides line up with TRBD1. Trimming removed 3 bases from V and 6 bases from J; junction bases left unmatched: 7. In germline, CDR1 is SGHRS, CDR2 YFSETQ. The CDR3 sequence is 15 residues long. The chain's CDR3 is CASSSGDREGNEQFF. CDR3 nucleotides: TGCGCCAGCAGCTCTGGGGACAGGGAAGGCAATGAGCAGTTCTTC.

The CDR3 protein is CASRVLGRPLSGANVLTF. The CDR3 region has the DNA TGTGCCAGCAGGGTACTGGGCCGTCCCCTCTCTGGGGCCAACGTCCTGACTTTC. The genes are TRBV5-8 and TRBJ2-6; D unresolved. CDR3 length: 18 residues. V lost 5 bases and J lost 0, with 18 bases in between. From germline, CDR1 is SGHTS and CDR2 YDEGEE.

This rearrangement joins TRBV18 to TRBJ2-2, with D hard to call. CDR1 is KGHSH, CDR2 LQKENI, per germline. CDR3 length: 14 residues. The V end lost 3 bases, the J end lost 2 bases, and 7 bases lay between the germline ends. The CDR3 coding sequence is TGTGCCAGCTCACCCGTTACAAACACCGGGGAGCTGTTTTTT. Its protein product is CASSPVTNTGELFF.

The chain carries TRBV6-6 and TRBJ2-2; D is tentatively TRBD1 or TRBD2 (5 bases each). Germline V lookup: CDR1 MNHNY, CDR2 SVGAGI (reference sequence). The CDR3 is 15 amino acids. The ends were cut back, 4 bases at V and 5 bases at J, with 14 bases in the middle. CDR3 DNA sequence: TGTGCCAGCAGTTCCGACAATGGGGGTACCGGGGAGCTGTTTTTT. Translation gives CASSSDNGGTGELFF.

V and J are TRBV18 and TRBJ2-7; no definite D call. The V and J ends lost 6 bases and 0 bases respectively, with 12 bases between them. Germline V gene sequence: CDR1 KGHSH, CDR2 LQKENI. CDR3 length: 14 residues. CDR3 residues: CASSKTPPSYEQYF. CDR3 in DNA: TGTGCCAGCTCCAAGACACCGCCCTCCTACGAGCAGTACTTC.

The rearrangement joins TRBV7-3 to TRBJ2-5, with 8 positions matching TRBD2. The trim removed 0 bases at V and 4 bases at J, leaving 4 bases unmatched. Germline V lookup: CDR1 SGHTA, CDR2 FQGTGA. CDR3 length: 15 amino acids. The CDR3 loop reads CASSLTGGVGETQYF. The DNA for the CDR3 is TGTGCCAGCAGCTTAACCGGGGGGGTAGGAGAGACCCAGTACTTC.

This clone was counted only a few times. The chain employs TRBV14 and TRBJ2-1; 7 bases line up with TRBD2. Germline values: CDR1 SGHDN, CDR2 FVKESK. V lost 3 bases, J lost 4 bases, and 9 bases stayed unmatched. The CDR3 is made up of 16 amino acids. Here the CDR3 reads CASSHRAGPRYNEQFF. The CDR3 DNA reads TGTGCCAGCAGCCACCGAGCGGGGCCCAGGTACAATGAGCAGTTCTTC.

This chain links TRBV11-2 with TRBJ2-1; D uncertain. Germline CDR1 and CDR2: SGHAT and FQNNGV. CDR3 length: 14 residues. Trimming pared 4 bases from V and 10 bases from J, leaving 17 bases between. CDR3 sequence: CASSSSIGRIEQFF. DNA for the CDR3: TGTGCCAGCAGCTCCTCTATCGGGCGCATAGAGCAGTTCTTC.

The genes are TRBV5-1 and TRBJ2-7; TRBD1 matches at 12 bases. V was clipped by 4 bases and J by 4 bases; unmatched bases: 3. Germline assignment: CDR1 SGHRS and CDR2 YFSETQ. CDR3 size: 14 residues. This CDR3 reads CASSMGQGAYEQYF. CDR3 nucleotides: TGCGCCAGCAGCATGGGACAGGGGGCTTACGAGCAGTACTTC.

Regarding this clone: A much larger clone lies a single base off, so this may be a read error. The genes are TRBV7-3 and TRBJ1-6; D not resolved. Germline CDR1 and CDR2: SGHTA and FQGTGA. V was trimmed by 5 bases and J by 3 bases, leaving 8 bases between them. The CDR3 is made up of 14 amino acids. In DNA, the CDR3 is TGTGCCAGCAGCGAGAGCTTCTATAATTCACCCCTCCACTTT. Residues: CASSESFYNSPLHF.

Here the CDR3 reads CASSLTGTDNEQFF. The CDR3 nucleotides read TGTGCCAGCAGTTTGACAGGGACGGACAATGAGCAGTTCTTC. The chain recombines TRBV7-2 with TRBJ2-1, with TRBD1 identical over 7 bases. Germline V gives CDR1 SGHTA, CDR2 FQGNSA. V lost 6 bases and J lost 5; bases outside the gene matches: 7. The CDR3 spans 14 residues.

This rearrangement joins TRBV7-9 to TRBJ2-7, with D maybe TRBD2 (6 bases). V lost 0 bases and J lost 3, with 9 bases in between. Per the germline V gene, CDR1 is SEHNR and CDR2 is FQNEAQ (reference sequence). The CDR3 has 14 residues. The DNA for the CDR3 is TGTGCCAGCAGCTTAGCCGGGAGTGGCTACGAGCAGTACTTC. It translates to CASSLAGSGYEQYF.